This is a list of T cell receptor beta chains from one sample in a study of blood T cell repertoires in COVID-19. Measured with immunoSEQ multiplex PCR; TCRdb has only the in-frame clones, and not every one. The sample has roughly 460,000 clones, roughly 89% seen once. The sample comprised peripheral blood. These receptors were collected from a man younger than 35 with COVID-19, enrolled during active disease. CDR3s include the opening cysteine and the closing phenylalanine or tryptophan. D genes are given only for firm matches. Only part of the rows carry a size: once, few, many, or a class if the clone is expanded.

CASSSSQGATGEKLFF,TGTGCCAGCAGCTCCTCACAGGGGGCTACGGGTGAAAAACTGTTTTTT,.,TRBJ1-4,TRBV7-8,TRBD1,16
CASSGGLRYGYTF,TGTGCCAGCAGTGGCGGTCTGAGGTATGGCTACACCTTC,.,TRBJ1-2,TRBV2,.,13
CASRGTGGRNEKLFF,TGTGCCAGCAGGGGTACAGGGGGCCGTAACGAAAAACTGTTTTTT,.,TRBJ1-4,TRBV2,TRBD1,15
CAWIHQGGTEAFF,TGTGCCTGGATTCACCAGGGGGGTACTGAAGCTTTCTTT,.,TRBJ1-1,TRBV30,TRBD1,13
CASSPPGQGAYEQYF,TGTGCCAGCAGCCCGCCGGGACAGGGGGCCTACGAGCAGTACTTC,.,TRBJ2-7,TRBV3-1/TRBV3-2,TRBD1,15
CAWTMREDRTDTQYF,TGTGCCTGGACTATGCGGGAGGACCGCACAGATACGCAGTATTTT,.,TRBJ2-3,TRBV30,TRBD2,15
CASSQEEGYYGYTF,TGTGCCAGCAGCCAAGAGGAGGGGTACTATGGCTACACCTTC,.,TRBJ1-2,TRBV14,.,14
CASSSRDRGRGAARDTQYF,TGTGCCAGCAGCTCCCGGGACAGGGGGCGGGGGGCCGCTCGCGATACGCAGTATTTT,.,TRBJ2-3,TRBV13,TRBD1,19
CASSLRQGVGSNEQFF,TGTGCCAGCAGCTTGAGACAGGGGGTCGGTAGCAATGAGCAGTTCTTC,once,TRBJ2-1,TRBV7-2,TRBD1,16
CASGKQGSGQETQYF,TGTGCCAGCGGAAAACAGGGTTCGGGGCAAGAGACCCAGTACTTC,.,TRBJ2-5,TRBV2,.,15
CASSPGTFYEQYF,TGTGCCAGTAGTCCCGGGACATTTTACGAGCAGTACTTC,.,TRBJ2-7,TRBV19,.,13
CASSLAYGGTDTQYF,TGTGCCAGCAGCTTAGCGTACGGGGGGACAGATACGCAGTATTTT,.,TRBJ2-3,TRBV11-3,TRBD2,15
CASSFGDSNQPQHF,TGTGCCAGCAGTTTTGGGGACAGTAATCAGCCCCAGCATTTT,.,TRBJ1-5,TRBV6-6,TRBD1,14
CASSEGEGRGSPLHF,TGTGCCAGCAGTGAGGGTGAAGGGCGGGGATCACCCCTCCACTTT,.,TRBJ1-6,TRBV6-4,.,15
CASSDSRTDQPQHF,TGCGCCAGCAGTGACTCCCGGACAGATCAGCCCCAGCATTTT,.,TRBJ1-5,TRBV10-1,.,14
CASSSRGLQPQHF,TGTGCCAGCAGTTCGAGGGGACTGCAGCCCCAGCATTTT,once,TRBJ1-5,TRBV6-5,.,13
CASSQDRGGTEAFF,TGTGCCAGCAGCCAAGACCGGGGGGGAACTGAAGCTTTCTTT,.,TRBJ1-1,TRBV3-1/TRBV3-2,.,14
CASSISGQGEVEQYF,TGTGCCAGTAGTATATCAGGACAGGGAGAAGTCGAGCAGTACTTC,.,TRBJ2-7,TRBV19,TRBD1,15
CAWRLSEKLFF,TGTGCCTGGAGGCTAAGTGAAAAACTGTTTTTT,.,TRBJ1-4,TRBV30,.,11
CASNSRGATGELFF,TGTGCCAGTAATAGCAGGGGAGCCACCGGGGAGCTGTTTTTT,.,TRBJ2-2,TRBV19,.,14
CASSRVGASGVYEQYF,TGTGCCAGCAGCCGAGTCGGGGCTAGCGGGGTATACGAGCAGTACTTC,.,TRBJ2-7,TRBV7-9,TRBD2,16
CASSPLEDTGELFF,TGTGCCAGCTCACCGCTAGAGGACACCGGGGAGCTGTTTTTT,.,TRBJ2-2,TRBV18,.,14
CASSLGGSETQYF,TGTGCCAGCAGCTTAGGAGGGTCAGAGACCCAGTACTTC,.,TRBJ2-5,TRBV7-9,.,13
CASINPGTGRNQPQHF,TGTGCCAGTATTAACCCTGGGACAGGGCGCAATCAGCCCCAGCATTTT,.,TRBJ1-5,TRBV19,TRBD1,16
CASSLLAGVGEQYF,TGTGCCAGCAGCCTGCTAGCGGGAGTAGGTGAGCAGTACTTC,.,TRBJ2-7,TRBV3-1/TRBV3-2,TRBD2,14
CASSPQSGGGGNSPLHF,TGTGCCAGCTCACCACAGTCCGGGGGAGGTGGTAATTCACCCCTCCACTTT,.,TRBJ1-6,TRBV18,.,17
CASSTAGSNTIYF,TGTGCCAGCAGCACAGCCGGGAGTAACACCATATATTTT,.,TRBJ1-3,TRBV5-4,.,13
CASSLYSNQPQHF,TGTGCCAGCAGTCTTTATAGCAATCAGCCCCAGCATTTT,.,TRBJ1-5,TRBV2,.,13
CASSVTGESSETQYF,TGTGCCAGCAGCGTAACAGGGGAGAGTTCAGAGACCCAGTACTTC,.,TRBJ2-5,TRBV9,TRBD1,15
CASSGTTGELFF,TGTGCCAGCAGCGGGACAACCGGGGAGCTGTTTTTT,.,TRBJ2-2,TRBV5-4,.,12
CASSLDRGRNQPQHF,TGTGCCAGCAGCTTAGACAGGGGGCGCAATCAGCCCCAGCATTTT,.,TRBJ1-5,TRBV5-5,TRBD1,15